This TCR beta chain stems from a study of PD-1 blockade in classical Hodgkin lymphoma. Study-wide background: The nivolumab dose that patients received was 3 mg/kg, given intravenously every 2 weeks.

Notes on this clone: The antigen is not known.

Clones were read by immunoSEQ multiplex PCR, and TCRdb kept only the in-frame ones, dropping some. The table shows about 97,000 clones, with 75% to 90% occurring only once. Patients all relapsed after autologous stem cell transplantation, and there was variation in brentuximab vedotin exposure. Whole-study findings and limits: The diversity seen at baseline in complete responders resembled that of newly diagnosed patients. Reported baseline diversity: healthy donors highest, relapsed/refractory patients lowest. The CD4+ diversity rise by C4D1 was clearest in complete responders.

The CDR3 is 16 residues long. Germline assignment: CDR1 MNHEY and CDR2 SMNVEV (reference sequence). V lost 6 bases, J lost 3 bases, and 12 bases stayed unmatched. The sequence derives from a human donor with classical Hodgkin lymphoma. The rearrangement uses TRBV27 and TRBJ2-5; 8 positions agree with TRBD2. Sample: peripheral blood mononuclear cells (PBMCs), taken at baseline. The chain's CDR3 is CASSTGREVRKETQYF. In DNA form, the CDR3 reads TGTGCCAGCAGCACGGGGCGGGAGGTCCGGAAAGAGACCCAGTACTTC.